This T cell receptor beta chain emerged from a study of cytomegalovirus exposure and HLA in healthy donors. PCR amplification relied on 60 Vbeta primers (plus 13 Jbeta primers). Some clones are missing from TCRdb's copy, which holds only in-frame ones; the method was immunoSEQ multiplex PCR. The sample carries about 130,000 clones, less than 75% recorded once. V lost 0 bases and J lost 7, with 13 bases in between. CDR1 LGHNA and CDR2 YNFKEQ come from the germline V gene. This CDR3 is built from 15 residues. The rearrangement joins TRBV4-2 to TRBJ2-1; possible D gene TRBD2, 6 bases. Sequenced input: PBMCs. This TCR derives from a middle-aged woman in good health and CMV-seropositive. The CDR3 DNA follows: TGTGCCAGCAGCCAAGAAGGTGGGAGGACAAATGAGCAGTTCTTC. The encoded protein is CASSQEGGRTNEQFF.